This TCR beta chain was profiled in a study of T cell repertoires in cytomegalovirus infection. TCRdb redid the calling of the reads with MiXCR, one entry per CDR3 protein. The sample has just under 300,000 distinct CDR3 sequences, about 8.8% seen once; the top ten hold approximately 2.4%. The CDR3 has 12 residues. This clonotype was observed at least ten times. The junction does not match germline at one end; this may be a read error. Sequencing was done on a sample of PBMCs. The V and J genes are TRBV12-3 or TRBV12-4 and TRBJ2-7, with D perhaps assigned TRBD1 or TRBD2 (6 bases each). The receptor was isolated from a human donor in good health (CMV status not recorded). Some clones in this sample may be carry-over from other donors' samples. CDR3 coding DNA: TGCGCCATAAGGGGGGCGGGTAACGAGCAGTACTTC. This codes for CAIRGAGNEQYF.